The clone carrying this T cell receptor beta chain was counted once. These data are taken from a study of T cell clones after liver transplantation. About the research overall: Samples came pre-transplant, pre-randomization before withdrawal, and post-randomization after withdrawal ended.

TCRdb's table, derived via immunoSEQ multiplex PCR, lists solely in-frame clones and lacks some. The sample includes some 120,000 clones, 90% seen only once; the top ten take 0.65% to 0.95%. The starting material was CD4+ T cells from blood, obtained 12 months after liver transplant. The receptor was isolated from a human patient who received a liver transplant. Part of the T cell pool may stem from the graft donor.

Here the CDR3 reads CASSLSFWRGSTDTQYF. Here the CDR3 DNA reads TGTGCCAGCAGTTTATCCTTCTGGAGGGGAAGCACAGATACGCAGTATTTT. The chain joins TRBV27 to TRBJ2-3, with a weak D call TRBD2 (6 bases). CDR3 length: 17 amino acids. Germline CDR1 is MNHEY and CDR2 is SMNVEV (reference sequence). Trimming left V 0 bases short and J 0 bases short, with 13 bases between.